A selection of T cell receptor beta chains follows, all from one sample in a study of blood T cell repertoires in COVID-19. The table came from immunoSEQ multiplex PCR; TCRdb's copy has only in-frame clones and leaves some out. This sample has 150,000 to 200,000 clones; 80% to 90% occur once, and the top ten carry 12%. Source material: peripheral blood. The receptors come from a woman aged 80 or over with COVID-19, enrolled during active disease. The CDR3 runs from the conserved cysteine through the conserved F or W. A D gene is named only where the DNA matches it firmly. Clone size appears in some rows only: once, few, many, or a class for an expanded clone.

abundance	d_gene	v_gene	j_gene	CDR3aa
-	TRBD1	TRBV11-3	TRBJ2-3	CATGTGPNTDTQYF
-	TRBD2	TRBV5-1	TRBJ2-1	CASSTRGGMDNEQFF
-	-	TRBV11-2	TRBJ2-2	CASSLLSLTGELFF
-	-	TRBV7-8	TRBJ2-6	CASSQGTAGANVLTF
-	-	TRBV10-3	TRBJ1-5	CAISEHGGGQPQHF
-	-	TRBV10-3	TRBJ1-3	CAISERDNSGNTIYF
-	TRBD1	TRBV19	TRBJ1-6	CASSMGGQWSPLHF
-	-	TRBV28	TRBJ2-3	CASSFGTSKLDTQYF
medium-sized	-	TRBV5-5	TRBJ2-3	CASSLAEVEMDTQYF
-	TRBD1	TRBV5-1	TRBJ2-1	CASSATGGSYNEQFF
many	TRBD1	TRBV28	TRBJ2-3	CASRRQGADTQYF
few	TRBD1	TRBV2	TRBJ1-6	CASSVDRRNSPLHF
-	TRBD2	TRBV10-3	TRBJ2-2	CAISESVAGTPGELFF
-	TRBD1	TRBV28	TRBJ1-2	CASSSPATGVGGYTF
-	-	TRBV13	TRBJ1-3	CASSPIIYSGNTIYF
-	-	TRBV9	TRBJ2-7	CASSVGGGGLGEQYF
-	TRBD1	TRBV27	TRBJ2-7	CASSPRQGPYEQYF
-	-	TRBV28	TRBJ1-2	CASRADRNYGYTF
-	-	TRBV2	TRBJ2-7	CASSEALAPYEQYF
-	-	TRBV6-5	TRBJ2-3	CASSSRQSFTDTQYF
-	TRBD1	TRBV4-1	TRBJ2-1	CASSLQGTHNEQFF
once	TRBD1	TRBV2	TRBJ1-3	CASSLYRGSGNTIYF
-	-	TRBV2	TRBJ1-6	CASSEGQDLALHF
-	TRBD1	TRBV2	TRBJ1-2	CASTGQGVYGYTF
once	-	TRBV12-3/TRBV12-4	TRBJ2-3	CASSNTRYTQYF
once	-	TRBV30	TRBJ1-3	CAWSSRSPNTIYF
-	TRBD1	TRBV7-9	TRBJ1-1	CASSLITGGLPEAFF
-	TRBD1	TRBV24-1	TRBJ2-1	CATSDLGTAYNEQFF
-	-	TRBV18	TRBJ1-2	CASSRDSPNYGYTF
few	-	TRBV28	TRBJ1-2	CASRPSTVNGYTF
-	-	TRBV28	TRBJ2-7	CASSLLAAPWEQYF
-	TRBD1	TRBV7-8	TRBJ2-5	CASSLGVMDRAETQYF
-	TRBD1	TRBV4-1	TRBJ2-3	CASSPRDRGTTDTQYF
-	TRBD2	TRBV7-6	TRBJ2-5	CASSLPLSAGEETQYF
few	-	TRBV9	TRBJ1-2	CASSAFGRGNYGYTF
-	-	TRBV29-1	TRBJ1-4	CSVAGDIGLANEKLFF
once	TRBD1	TRBV18	TRBJ1-4	CASSPRQGSLEKLFF
-	-	TRBV9	TRBJ1-2	CASSPRGLDYGYTF
-	-	TRBV4-3	TRBJ1-4	CASSQDWGGREKLFF
-	TRBD1	TRBV19	TRBJ1-2	CASTDRDRRSGTF
-	-	TRBV28	TRBJ1-1	CASSWGPGTGEAFF
-	TRBD1	TRBV5-5	TRBJ2-7	CASSLEQGMWHEQYF
-	-	TRBV5-1	TRBJ1-1	CASSQRRGNTEAFF
-	TRBD2	TRBV5-1	TRBJ2-2	CASSQRPRGGTGELFF
-	TRBD1	TRBV7-9	TRBJ2-5	CASSTDRGVETQYF
-	TRBD1	TRBV28	TRBJ1-5	CATLKGGGGDNQPQHF
once	-	TRBV28	TRBJ2-1	CASRISGAYNEQFF
-	-	TRBV5-5	TRBJ2-2	CASSSLLNTGELFF
-	TRBD2	TRBV10-3	TRBJ2-4	CAISDNSGALAKNIQYF
few	TRBD1	TRBV10-3	TRBJ2-7	CAISGTGVLYEQYF
once	-	TRBV5-4	TRBJ2-2	CASSLDVGPNTGELFF
-	-	TRBV10-3	TRBJ1-2	CAIRDILDSGYTF